This T cell receptor (beta chain) was identified during a study of CD8+ T cells in alopecia areata. Study conclusions and caveats: Alopecia totalis/universalis scalp especially showed more expanded CD8+ clones than normal scalp. Sequencing of scalp tissue also captures the resident alphabeta T cells of normal skin. Shared TCR sequences were less clear between patients than in mice, possibly partly from HLA diversity.

The ends lost 5 bases at V and 3 bases at J; junction bases unmatched: 10. Germline CDR1 is MNHEY and CDR2 is SMNVEV (reference sequence). The CDR3 is 16 residues long. This clone was detected only once. As yet, its antigen is unknown. RNA, once extracted, was reverse transcribed into cDNA for use as the sequencing template. The table came from immunoSEQ multiplex PCR; TCRdb's copy has only in-frame clones and leaves some out. This repertoire shows roughly 200,000 clones, roughly 50% found once; its top ten account for nearly 5%. The researchers isolated CD4+ and CD8+ T cells from PBMCs by sorting. The material sequenced was CD8+ T cells sorted from blood. This sequence was found in a human donor in good health. The chain employs TRBV27 and TRBJ2-7; 10 bases agree with TRBD1. The CDR3 spells CASSDPTGGRNYEQYF. CDR3 nucleotides: TGTGCCAGCAGTGACCCGACAGGGGGCAGGAACTACGAGCAGTACTTC.